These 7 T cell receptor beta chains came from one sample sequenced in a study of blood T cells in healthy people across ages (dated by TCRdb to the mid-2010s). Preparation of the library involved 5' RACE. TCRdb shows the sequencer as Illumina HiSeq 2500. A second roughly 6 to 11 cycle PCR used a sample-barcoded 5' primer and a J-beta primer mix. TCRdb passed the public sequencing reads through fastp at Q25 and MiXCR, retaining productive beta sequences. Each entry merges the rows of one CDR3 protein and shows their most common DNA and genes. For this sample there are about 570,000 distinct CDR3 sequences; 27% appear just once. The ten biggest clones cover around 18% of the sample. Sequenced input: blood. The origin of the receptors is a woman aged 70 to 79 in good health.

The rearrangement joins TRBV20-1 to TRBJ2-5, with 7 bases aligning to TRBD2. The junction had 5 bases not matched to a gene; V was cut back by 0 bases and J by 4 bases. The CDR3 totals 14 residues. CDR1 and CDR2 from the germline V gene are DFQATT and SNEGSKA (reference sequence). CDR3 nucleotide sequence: TGCAGTGCTAGAGATACAGGACTAGGAGAGACCCAGTACTTC. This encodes CSARDTGLGETQYF.

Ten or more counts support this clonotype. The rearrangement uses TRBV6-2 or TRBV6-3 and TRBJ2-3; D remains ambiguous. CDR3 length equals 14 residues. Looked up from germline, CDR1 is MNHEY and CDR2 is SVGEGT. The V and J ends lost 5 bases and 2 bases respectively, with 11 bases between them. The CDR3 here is CASSSYGDTDTQYF. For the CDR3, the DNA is TGTGCCAGCAGTAGCTACGGAGACACAGATACGCAGTATTTT.

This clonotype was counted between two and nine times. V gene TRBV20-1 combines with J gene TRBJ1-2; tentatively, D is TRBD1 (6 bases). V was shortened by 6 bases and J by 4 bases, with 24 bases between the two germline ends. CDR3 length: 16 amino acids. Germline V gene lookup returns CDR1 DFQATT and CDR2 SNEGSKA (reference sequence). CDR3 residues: CSAKLGGGGLGYGYTF. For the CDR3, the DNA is TGCAGTGCCAAACTGGGAGGGGGGGGATTAGGCTATGGCTACACCTTC.

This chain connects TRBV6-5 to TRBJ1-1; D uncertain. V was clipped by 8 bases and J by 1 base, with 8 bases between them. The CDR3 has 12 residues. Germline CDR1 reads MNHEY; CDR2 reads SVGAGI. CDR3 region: CASRGANTEAFF. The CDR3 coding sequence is TGTGCCAGCCGAGGTGCGAACACTGAAGCTTTCTTT.

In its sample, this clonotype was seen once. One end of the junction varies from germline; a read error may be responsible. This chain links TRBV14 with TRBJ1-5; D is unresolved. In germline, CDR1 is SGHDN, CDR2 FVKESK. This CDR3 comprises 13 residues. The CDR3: CANSKHSNQPQHF. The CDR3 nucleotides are TGTGCCAACAGCAAACATAGCAATCAGCCCCAGCATTTT.

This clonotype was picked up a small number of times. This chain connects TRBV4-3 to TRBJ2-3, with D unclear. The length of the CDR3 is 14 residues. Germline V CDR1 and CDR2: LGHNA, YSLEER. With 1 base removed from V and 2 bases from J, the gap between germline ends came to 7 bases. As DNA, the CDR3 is TGCGCCAGCAGCCAAGCACGGTCCACAGATACGCAGTATTTT. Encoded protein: CASSQARSTDTQYF.

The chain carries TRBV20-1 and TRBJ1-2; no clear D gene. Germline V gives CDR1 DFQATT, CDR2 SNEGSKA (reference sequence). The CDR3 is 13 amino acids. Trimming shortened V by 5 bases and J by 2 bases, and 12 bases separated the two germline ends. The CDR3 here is CSADPGQNYGYTF. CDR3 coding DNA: TGCAGTGCTGATCCCGGGCAGAACTATGGCTACACCTTC.